The TCR beta chain under discussion was sequenced for a study of cytomegalovirus exposure and HLA in healthy donors. Healthy bone marrow donors formed the donor group. It was with 60 Vbeta and 13 Jbeta primers that the PCR ran. Here immunoSEQ multiplex PCR was the method, and the copy in TCRdb shows in-frame clones only, minus some. This sample has over 200,000 clones, with roughly 80% found just once. Per the germline V gene, CDR1 is SGHVS and CDR2 is FNYEAQ. Germline trimming cut 1 base from V and 2 bases from J; bases unmatched to any gene: 5. The CDR3 covers 15 residues. Study conclusions and caveats: Relative to the approximately 670-donor mean, N-insertions were reportedly fewer in an Asian-associated ancestry cluster in a later analysis.

A word on this clone: The antigen is not known.

The origin of this receptor is a woman aged 40-49 years in good health and CMV-seropositive. The chain recombines TRBV7-6 with TRBJ2-7; 7 bases map to TRBD1. Input material: PBMCs. The CDR3: CASSLVSGQTYEQYF. The CDR3 DNA follows: TGTGCCAGCAGCTTAGTCTCGGGACAGACCTACGAGCAGTACTTC.